Each of the 21 T cell receptor beta chains below was sequenced from the same sample in a study of blood T cell repertoires in COVID-19 (TCRdb year 2020). The method behind the library was the immunoSEQ multiplex PCR assay. This immuneACCESS table, as held by TCRdb, lists in-frame sequences with V and J called but not all clones. Of the missing ones, under half trace to an unresolved V gene in checked studies; the others have no known cause. The sample profile shows some 300,000 clones; 89% of them were found once. Clones ranked in the top ten supply about 1.7% of the sample. Sequencing was done on a sample of PBMCs or T cells enriched from blood (not recorded which). Receptor source: a woman aged 40 to 50 who had recovered from COVID-19.

This clone showed up just once. CDR3 DNA sequence: TGTGCCAGCAGCCAAGACGCGGGGGCCTCTGGAAACACCATATATTTT. Its protein product is CASSQDAGASGNTIYF. This rearrangement joins TRBV3-1 (or the pseudogene TRBV3-2) to TRBJ1-3; tentative D call: TRBD1 (6 bases). The CDR3 is made up of 16 amino acids. Deletions cut 0 bases from V and 0 bases from J, with 9 bases between. Per the germline V gene, CDR1 is LGHDT and CDR2 is YNNKEL (reference sequence).

The chain carries TRBV6-2 or TRBV6-3 and TRBJ1-5; TRBD1 matches at 8 bases. With V trimmed by 0 bases and J by 2 bases, 3 bases remained unmatched. The germline V gene has CDR1 MNHEY and CDR2 SVGEGT. The CDR3 spans 16 residues. The CDR3 is CASSYSGTGGNQPQHF. The CDR3 nucleotides are TGTGCCAGCAGTTACTCCGGGACAGGAGGCAATCAGCCCCAGCATTTT.

The CDR3 spells CASSLGLVGGELFF. CDR3 sequence (DNA): TGTGCCAGCAGTTTGGGACTAGTCGGAGGGGAGCTGTTTTTT. The chain carries TRBV6-5 and TRBJ2-2; 8 bases line up with TRBD2. Germline trimming cut 4 bases from V and 8 bases from J; bases unmatched to any gene: 6. From germline, CDR1 is MNHEY and CDR2 SVGAGI. The CDR3 runs to 14 residues.

This clone was counted between two and nine times. The chain carries TRBV5-1 and TRBJ1-1; 10 bases line up with TRBD1. This CDR3 comprises 15 residues. J lost 4 bases, V lost 1 base, and 4 bases had no gene match. The germline V gene encodes CDR1 SGHRS and CDR2 YFSETQ. CDR3 loop: CASSLSGTGATEAFF. In DNA, the CDR3 is TGCGCCAGCAGCTTGTCGGGGACAGGGGCCACTGAAGCTTTCTTT.

The rearrangement links TRBV7-2 to TRBJ1-2, with TRBD1 identical over 9 bases. Germline assignment: CDR1 SGHTA and CDR2 FQGNSA. J was trimmed by 5 bases and V by 6 bases; bases with no gene match: 7. The CDR3 contains 14 residues. The CDR3 here is CASRTGGARYGYTF. The CDR3 DNA reads TGTGCCAGCAGAACAGGGGGCGCGAGATATGGCTACACCTTC.

The chain uses TRBV28 and TRBJ2-1; 8 bases are a match to TRBD2. Germline V lookup: CDR1 MDHEN, CDR2 SYDVKM. The CDR3 has 15 amino acids. The junction had 12 bases not matched to a gene; V was cut back by 5 bases and J by 9 bases. The DNA for the CDR3 is TGTGCCAGCAGTCTCCGGGGGGGCAACGTAGGTGAGCAGTTCTTC. This gives the protein CASSLRGGNVGEQFF.

The chain couples TRBV11-3 to TRBJ2-1; D possibly corresponds to TRBD2 (5 bases). V was cut by 2 bases and J by 6 bases, with 11 bases left in between. The CDR3 totals 14 residues. Germline V gene lookup returns CDR1 SGHNT and CDR2 YENEEA. The CDR3 region has the DNA TGTGCCAGCAGCTTAAACAGTCGGGGCAATGAGCAGTTCTTC. It encodes CASSLNSRGNEQFF.

The V gene is TRBV6-2 or TRBV6-3, the J gene TRBJ1-1; D remains ambiguous. The CDR3 spans 15 residues. Germline-derived CDR1 and CDR2 are MNHEY and SVGEGT. V dropped 0 bases and J dropped 4 bases, with 12 bases sitting between them. CDR3 residues: CASSYSVGRSTEAFF. The CDR3, as DNA: TGTGCCAGCAGTTACTCAGTTGGGAGGAGCACTGAAGCTTTCTTT.

This chain connects TRBV2 to TRBJ1-6; 8 nucleotides line up with TRBD1. This CDR3 has 14 residues. Looked up from germline, CDR1 is SNHLY and CDR2 is FYNNEI. J lost 7 bases, V lost 4 bases, and 3 bases had no gene match. This chain's CDR3 is CASSVTGENSPLHF. CDR3 nucleotide sequence: TGTGCCAGCAGTGTGACAGGGGAGAATTCACCCCTCCACTTT.

The chain carries TRBV7-9 and TRBJ1-4; D gene unclear. CDR3 length: 16 residues. Per germline, CDR1 SEHNR and CDR2 FQNEAQ (reference sequence). The germline V and J ends were trimmed by 1 base and 2 bases, with 11 bases remaining between them. CDR3 in amino acids: CASSLVGGGTNEKLFF. The DNA for the CDR3 is TGTGCCAGCAGCTTAGTAGGAGGTGGCACTAATGAAAAACTGTTTTTT. Looking up the rest from reference TRBV7-9 and TRBJ1-4 gives the full variable domain: DTGVSQNPRHKITKRGQNVTFRCDPISEHNRLYWYRQTLGQGPEFLTYFQNEAQLEKSRLLSDRFSAERPKGSFSTLEIQRTEQGDSAMYLCASSLVGGGTNEKLFFGSGTQLSVL.

This clone was detected once. The chain uses TRBV5-5 and TRBJ2-1, with D possibly being TRBD1 (5 bases). The CDR3 sequence is 15 residues long. V was clipped by 1 base and J by 4 bases, with 12 bases between them. The germline CDR1 and CDR2 sequences are SGHKS and YYEKEE (reference sequence). The CDR3 sequence: CASSLKGDAYNEQFF. In nucleotides, the CDR3 is TGTGCCAGCAGCTTGAAAGGGGATGCATACAATGAGCAGTTCTTC.

The CDR3 here is CATSTRGRGGHYNEQFF. In nucleotides, the CDR3 is TGTGCCACCAGCACCAGGGGCAGGGGCGGTCACTACAATGAGCAGTTCTTC. The chain recombines TRBV15 with TRBJ2-1; possibly TRBD1 for D (6 bases). Trimming removed 4 bases at V and 3 bases at J, with 19 bases between. The CDR3 extends over 17 amino acids. Germline CDR1 and CDR2: LNHNV and YYDKDF (reference sequence).

This chain connects TRBV3-1 (or the pseudogene TRBV3-2) to TRBJ1-4; TRBD1 agrees at 11 bases. Germline trimming cut 3 bases from V and 10 bases from J; bases unmatched to any gene: 4. CDR1 and CDR2 from the germline V gene are LGHDT and YNNKEL (reference sequence). This CDR3 spans 14 amino acids. The CDR3 nucleotides read TGTGCCAGCAGCCAGGGGACAGGGGGTCGAAAACTGTTTTTT. It is translated as CASSQGTGGRKLFF.

The gene calls are TRBV28 and TRBJ1-2, with 7 bases identical to TRBD1. The length of the CDR3 is 12 residues. V was pared by 9 bases and J by 5 bases, with 6 bases of the junction left unmatched. Germline CDR1 MDHEN, CDR2 SYDVKM. The CDR3 region is CASNRGSYGYTF. In DNA form, the CDR3 reads TGTGCCAGTAACAGGGGAAGTTATGGCTACACCTTC.

The chain carries TRBV11-2 and TRBJ1-3, with D perhaps TRBD1 (6 bases). This CDR3 contains 13 residues. Between the trimmed V and J ends, which lost 3 bases and 8 bases, there was a span of 11 bases. Germline V CDR1 and CDR2: SGHAT, FQNNGV. The CDR3 protein is CASSFTGRDTIYF. CDR3 nucleotide sequence: TGTGCCAGCAGCTTTACAGGGAGGGACACCATATATTTT. Full variable domain (rest looked up from reference TRBV11-2 and TRBJ1-3): EAGVAQSPRYKIIEKRQSVAFWCNPISGHATLYWYQQILGQGPKLLIQFQNNGVVDDSQLPKDRFSAERLKGVDSTLKIQPAKLEDSAVYLCASSFTGRDTIYFGEGSWLTVV.

This chain connects TRBV9 to TRBJ1-2, with 7 bases identical to TRBD1. The V gene end was trimmed by 4 bases and the J gene end by 3 bases; junction bases not matched to a gene: 6. Germline V lookup: CDR1 SGDLS, CDR2 YYNGEE. This CDR3 contains 14 residues. The DNA for the CDR3 is TGTGCCAGCAGCCCCCGGACAGGCTACTATGGCTACACCTTC. Translated: CASSPRTGYYGYTF.

V usage is TRBV29-1 and J usage is TRBJ2-7; 8 bases align to TRBD1. This CDR3 has 12 amino acids. CDR1 and CDR2 (germline): SQVTM, ANQGSEA. V dropped 7 bases and J dropped 6; count of bases not matched to a gene: 8. The CDR3 is CSDPGQVFEQYF. The CDR3 bases are TGCAGCGACCCGGGACAGGTCTTCGAGCAGTACTTC.

The chain carries TRBV6-2 or TRBV6-3 and TRBJ2-2; TRBD2 matches 8 bases. Germline V gene lookup returns CDR1 MNHEY and CDR2 SVGEGT. Germline trimming cut 2 bases from V and 12 bases from J; bases unmatched to any gene: 8. The CDR3 is 14 amino acids. The CDR3: CASSYREGTVKLFF. DNA of the CDR3: TGTGCCAGCAGTTACCGGGAGGGGACGGTTAAGCTGTTTTTT.

This rearrangement joins TRBV5-6 to TRBJ2-7, with 12 nucleotides matching TRBD1. In germline, CDR1 is SGHDT, CDR2 YYEEEE. The CDR3 is made up of 17 amino acids. The ends lost 4 bases at V and 0 bases at J; junction bases unmatched: 8. The CDR3 DNA sequence: TGTGCCAGCAGCGTCCGGGACAGGGGGCCGGGCTCCTACGAGCAGTACTTC. Encoded protein: CASSVRDRGPGSYEQYF.

The CDR3 protein is CASSSAGQRQETQYF. The CDR3 DNA reads as TGTGCCAGCAGCTCCGCTGGGCAACGCCAAGAGACCCAGTACTTC. V gene TRBV5-4 combines with J gene TRBJ2-5; D ambiguous. Germline V gene data show CDR1 as SGHNT and CDR2 as YYREEE (reference sequence). This CDR3 has 15 amino acids. V gave up 3 bases and J gave up 1 base, with 13 bases separating them.

The V call is TRBV2, the J call TRBJ2-5; perhaps TRBD2 as D (5 bases). Deletions cut 4 bases from V and 1 base from J, with 10 bases between. Germline CDR1 reads SNHLY; CDR2 reads FYNNEI. The CDR3 totals 14 residues. CDR3 loop: CASSGDYIQETQYF. The CDR3, as DNA: TGTGCCAGCAGTGGAGACTACATCCAAGAGACCCAGTACTTC.